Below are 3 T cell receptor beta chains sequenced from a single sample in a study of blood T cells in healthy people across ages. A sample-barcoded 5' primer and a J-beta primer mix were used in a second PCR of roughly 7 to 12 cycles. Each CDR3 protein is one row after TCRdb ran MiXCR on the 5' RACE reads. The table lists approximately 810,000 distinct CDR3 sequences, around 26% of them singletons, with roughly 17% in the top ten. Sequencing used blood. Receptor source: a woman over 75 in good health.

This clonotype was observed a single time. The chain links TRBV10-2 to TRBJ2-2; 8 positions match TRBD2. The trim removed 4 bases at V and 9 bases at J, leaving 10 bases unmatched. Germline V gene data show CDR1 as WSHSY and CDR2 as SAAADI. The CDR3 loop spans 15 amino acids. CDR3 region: CASSGGGSQPRELFF. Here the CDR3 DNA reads TGCGCCAGCAGTGGCGGGGGGTCGCAACCCCGGGAGCTGTTTTTT.

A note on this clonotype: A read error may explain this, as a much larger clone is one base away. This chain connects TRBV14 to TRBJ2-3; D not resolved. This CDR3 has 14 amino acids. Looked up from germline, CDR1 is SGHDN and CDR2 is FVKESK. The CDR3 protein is CASSQEWGVVTRYF. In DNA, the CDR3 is TGTGCCAGCAGCCAAGAGTGGGGTGTAGTTACGCGGTATTTT.

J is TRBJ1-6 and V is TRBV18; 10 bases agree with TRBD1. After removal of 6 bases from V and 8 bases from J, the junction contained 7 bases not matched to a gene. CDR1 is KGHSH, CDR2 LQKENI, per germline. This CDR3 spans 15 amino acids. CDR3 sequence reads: CASSPLGQGDSPLHF. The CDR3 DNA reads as TGTGCCAGCTCTCCCCTCGGACAGGGGGATTCACCCCTCCACTTT.